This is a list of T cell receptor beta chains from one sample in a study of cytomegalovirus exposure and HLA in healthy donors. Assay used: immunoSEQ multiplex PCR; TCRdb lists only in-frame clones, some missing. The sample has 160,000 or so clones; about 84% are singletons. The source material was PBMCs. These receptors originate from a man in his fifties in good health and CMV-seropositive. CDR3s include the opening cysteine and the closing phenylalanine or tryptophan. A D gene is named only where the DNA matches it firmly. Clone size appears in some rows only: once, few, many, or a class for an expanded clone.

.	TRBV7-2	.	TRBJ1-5	CASSPSGANQPQHF	TGTGCCAGCAGCCCCTCCGGTGCCAATCAGCCCCAGCATTTT
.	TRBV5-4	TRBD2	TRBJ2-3	CASAPGGGPRSTDTQYF	TGTGCCAGCGCCCCCGGGGGGGGCCCCCGAAGCACAGATACGCAGTATTTT
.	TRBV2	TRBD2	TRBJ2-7	CASSEREWDEQYF	TGTGCCAGCAGCGAGCGGGAGTGGGACGAGCAGTACTTC
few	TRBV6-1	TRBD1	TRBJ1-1	CASRTRWDSEAFF	TGTGCCAGCAGGACTCGGTGGGACAGTGAAGCTTTCTTT
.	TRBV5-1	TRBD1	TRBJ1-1	CASSQGGTVNTEAFF	TGCGCCAGCAGCCAAGGCGGGACAGTGAACACTGAAGCTTTCTTT
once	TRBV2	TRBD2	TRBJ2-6	CASSRGLAGASGANVLTF	TGTGCCAGCAGTCGTGGACTAGCGGGGGCCTCTGGGGCCAACGTCCTGACTTTC
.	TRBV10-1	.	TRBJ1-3	CASSKKGSGGIPSPPHGNTIYF	TGCGCCAGCAGTAAAAAGGGTTCGGGGGGGATTCCTTCCCCGCCCCATGGAAACACCATATATTTT
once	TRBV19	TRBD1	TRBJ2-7	CASSLTGQGIYEQYF	TGTGCCAGTAGCCTAACGGGACAGGGAATCTACGAGCAGTACTTC
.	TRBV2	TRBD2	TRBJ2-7	CASRRWTSGEQYF	TGTGCCAGCAGGAGGTGGACTAGCGGCGAGCAGTACTTC
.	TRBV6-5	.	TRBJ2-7	CASSYAGNEQYF	TGTGCCAGCAGTTACGCGGGAAACGAGCAGTACTTC
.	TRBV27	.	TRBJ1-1	CASSLDGMRSYTEAFF	TGTGCCAGCAGCTTGGACGGGATGAGGAGTTACACTGAAGCTTTCTTT
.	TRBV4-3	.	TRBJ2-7	CASSLRSAGSYEQYF	TGCGCCAGCAGCCTCAGGTCTGCCGGTTCCTACGAGCAGTACTTC
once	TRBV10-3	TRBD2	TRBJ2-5	CAITQREGETQYF	TGTGCCATCACTCAGCGGGAGGGCGAGACCCAGTACTTC
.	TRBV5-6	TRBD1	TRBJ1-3	CASRSGTGGRNTIYF	TGTGCCAGCAGATCCGGGACAGGGGGGAGAAACACCATATATTTT
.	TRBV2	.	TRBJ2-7	CASRKEGQEQYF	TGTGCCAGCAGAAAAGAGGGCCAGGAGCAGTACTTC
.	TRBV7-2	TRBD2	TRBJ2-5	CASSLGLAVRETQYF	TGTGCCAGCAGCCTGGGACTAGCAGTTCGTGAGACCCAGTACTTC
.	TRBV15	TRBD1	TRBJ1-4	CATSGLKGAGEKLFF	TGTGCCACCAGTGGCCTAAAGGGGGCTGGTGAAAAACTGTTTTTT
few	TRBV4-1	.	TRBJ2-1	CASSRDSEGEQFF	TGCGCCAGCAGCCGGGACTCCGAGGGTGAGCAGTTCTTC
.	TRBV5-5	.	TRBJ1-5	CASSLYSVSNQPQHF	TGTGCCAGCAGCTTGTATTCCGTTAGCAATCAGCCCCAGCATTTT
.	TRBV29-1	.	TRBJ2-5	CSVEAQVLAQYF	TGCAGCGTTGAAGCACAGGTATTGGCCCAGTACTTC
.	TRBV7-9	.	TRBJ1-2	CASSSMDIQGGGYTF	TGTGCCAGCAGCTCTATGGACATACAGGGTGGTGGCTACACCTTC
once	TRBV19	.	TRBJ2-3	CSSGRPDTQYF	TGTAGTTCAGGGAGGCCAGATACGCAGTATTTT
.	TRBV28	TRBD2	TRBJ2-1	CATRTSGKGGEQFF	TGTGCCACGCGGACTAGCGGCAAAGGGGGTGAGCAGTTCTTC
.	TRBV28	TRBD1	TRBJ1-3	CASSLLEGARGNTIYF	TGTGCCAGCAGTTTATTGGAGGGGGCGCGAGGAAACACCATATATTTT
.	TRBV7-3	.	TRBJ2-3	CASSLGPSDTQYF	TGTGCCAGCAGCTTAGGCCCTAGCGATACGCAGTATTTT
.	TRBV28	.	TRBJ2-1	CASSLLGGFGNEQFF	TGTGCCAGCAGTTTATTGGGGGGTTTCGGGAATGAGCAGTTCTTC